The 28 T cell receptor beta chains below come from one sample, sequenced in a study of cytomegalovirus exposure and HLA in healthy donors (dated by TCRdb to about 2017). Receptor amplification or capture employed the immunoSEQ multiplex PCR assay. For the multiplex PCR, a mixture combining 60 forward primers for TCR Vbeta segments and 13 reverse primers for TCR Jbeta segments was used. The source is immuneACCESS, and TCRdb retained only in-frame sequences with V and J called. Part of the clones is not carried over; for the studies checked, unresolved V genes explain less than half of this, and the remainder is unexplained. Recorded for this sample are around 140,000 clones; 75% to 90% of them occurred a single time. Roughly 2.9% of the sample comes from the top ten. The specimen sequenced was PBMCs. These receptor sequences come from a young woman in good health and CMV-seronegative.

This clone was found a few times. The chain couples TRBV4-1 to TRBJ1-5; D ambiguous. Trimming left V 1 base short and J 7 bases short, with 11 bases between. Germline V gives CDR1 MGHRA, CDR2 YSYEKL. The CDR3 covers 14 residues. The CDR3 spells CASSQGGSGQPQHF. CDR3 bases: TGCGCCAGCAGCCAAGGAGGGTCGGGCCAGCCCCAGCATTTT.

J is TRBJ2-5 and V is TRBV4-2; 7 bases align to TRBD1. CDR1 LGHNA and CDR2 YNFKEQ come from the germline V gene. CDR3 length equals 15 residues. J lost 7 bases, V lost 1 base, and 9 bases had no gene match. The CDR3 region has the DNA TGTGCCAGCAGCCAAGTCAAGGGGGCGAGGGGGACCCAGTACTTC. This translates into CASSQVKGARGTQYF.

V gene TRBV5-8 combines with J gene TRBJ2-2, with 9 bases lining up with TRBD2. The germline V gene encodes CDR1 SGHTS and CDR2 YDEGEE. The ends lost 0 bases at V and 5 bases at J; junction bases unmatched: 5. The CDR3 covers 16 residues. The CDR3 is CASSLVSGSATGELFF. The CDR3, as DNA: TGTGCCAGCAGCTTGGTTAGCGGGAGCGCGACCGGGGAGCTGTTTTTT.

V gene TRBV7-8 combines with J gene TRBJ1-3; D ambiguous. Germline V CDR1 and CDR2: SGHVS, FQNEAQ. The CDR3 totals 14 residues. The V end was cut by 10 bases, the J end by 3 bases, with 16 bases between. The CDR3 loop is CATGMSGIGNTIYF. CDR3 coding DNA: TGTGCCACTGGAATGTCGGGGATTGGAAACACCATATATTTT.

The CDR3 region has the DNA TGCAGCGTTGACAATACCGGGACTCGGTCCCGGGGTGAGACCCAGTACTTC. Protein: CSVDNTGTRSRGETQYF. The chain has TRBV29-1 and TRBJ2-5; the D gene is possibly TRBD2 (6 bases). The germline CDR1 and CDR2 sequences are SQVTM and ANQGSEA. V lost 3 bases and J lost 5, with 25 bases in between. This CDR3 comprises 17 residues.

The chain links TRBV19 to TRBJ2-3; no clear D. Trimming took off 4 bases at V and 2 bases at J, with 7 bases between the two ends. This CDR3 spans 13 amino acids. CDR1 LNHDA and CDR2 SQIVND come from the germline V gene (reference sequence). CDR3 residues: CASSTIFTDTQYF. CDR3 DNA sequence: TGTGCCAGTAGTACCATTTTCACAGATACGCAGTATTTT.

The chain links TRBV15 to TRBJ2-6; D is perhaps TRBD2 (5 bases). The V end was cut by 2 bases, the J end by 0 bases, with 20 bases between. Germline V gene lookup returns CDR1 LNHNV and CDR2 YYDKDF (reference sequence). This CDR3 is built from 20 residues. The CDR3 coding sequence is TGTGCCACCAGCAGACCTGGACTCTTTCTTACCTCCTCTGGGGCCAACGTCCTGACTTTC. Its translation is CATSRPGLFLTSSGANVLTF. The entire variable domain, with the rest obtained from reference TRBV15 and TRBJ2-6, is as follows: DAMVIQNPRYQVTQFGKPVTLSCSQTLNHNVMYWYQQKSSQAPKLLFHYYDKDFNNEADTPDNFQSRRPNTSFCFLDIRSPGLGDTAMYLCATSRPGLFLTSSGANVLTFGAGSRLTVL.

The chain combines TRBV30 with TRBJ1-2, with D tentatively TRBD1 (6 bases). CDR3 length: 13 amino acids. V gave up 7 bases and J gave up 2 bases, with 14 bases separating them. Germline assignment: CDR1 GTSNPN and CDR2 SVGIG (reference sequence). Here the CDR3 reads CASFTGFNYGYTF. CDR3 nucleotide sequence: TGTGCCTCATTTACAGGGTTCAACTATGGCTACACCTTC.

The chain uses TRBV29-1 and TRBJ1-4, with 10 bases lining up with TRBD1. Germline assignment: CDR1 SQVTM and CDR2 ANQGSEA. The CDR3 has 15 amino acids. V shed 7 bases and J 4 bases; nucleotides not matched to a gene: 9. The CDR3 DNA sequence: TGCAGCGCGACAGGGGGCGCCGGGTATAATGAAAAACTGTTTTTT. Amino acids: CSATGGAGYNEKLFF. Combining the CDR3 with reference TRBV29-1 and TRBJ1-4 gives the whole variable domain SAVISQKPSRDICQRGTSLTIQCQVDSQVTMMFWYRQQPGQSLTLIATANQGSEATYESGFVIDKFPISRPNLTFSTLTVSNMSPEDSSIYLCSATGGAGYNEKLFFGSGTQLSVL.

Only one count was recorded for this clone. The chain recombines TRBV7-2 with TRBJ2-3, with D hard to call. CDR1 is SGHTA and CDR2 is FQGNSA in the germline V gene. This CDR3 is 14 amino acids long. Trimming shortened V by 2 bases and J by 4 bases, and 10 bases separated the two germline ends. The CDR3 nucleotides are TGTGCCAGCAGCTTATCTGAGAGGTCAGATACGCAGTATTTT. Amino acids: CASSLSERSDTQYF.

The J gene is TRBJ2-7, the V gene TRBV4-1; the match to TRBD1 covers 8 bases. J gave up 0 bases and V 1 base, and 5 bases lay outside the gene matches. CDR1 MGHRA and CDR2 YSYEKL come from the germline V gene. The CDR3 has 16 amino acids. In DNA, the CDR3 is TGCGCCAGCAGCCAAGCGAGGACAGGGCGCTCCTACGAGCAGTACTTC. This codes for CASSQARTGRSYEQYF.

The chain uses TRBV11-3 and TRBJ2-1, with 12 bases fitting TRBD2. The length of the CDR3 is 17 residues. CDR1 is SGHNT, CDR2 YENEEA, per germline. With V trimmed by 5 bases and J by 4 bases, 9 bases remained unmatched. CDR3 nucleotide sequence: TGTGCCAGCAGCCGGGGGGGGACTAGCGGGCGTTACAATGAGCAGTTCTTC. Translated: CASSRGGTSGRYNEQFF.

The chain carries TRBV28 and TRBJ2-5; the D is unclear. The J call may be in error: the DNA end matches TRBJ2-7 better. The length of the CDR3 is 12 residues. CDR1 MDHEN and CDR2 SYDVKM come from the germline V gene. The CDR3 DNA reads TGTGCGCCGAGAGAAACCCCCTACGAGCAGTACTTC. This translates into CAPRETPYEQYF.

The chain uses TRBV28 and TRBJ1-2, with TRBD1 matching over 8 bases. CDR1 and CDR2 from the germline V gene are MDHEN and SYDVKM. V lost 6 bases, J lost 7 bases, and 4 bases stayed unmatched. CDR3 length equals 12 residues. CDR3 region: CASRHTGGGYTF. The CDR3 coding sequence is TGTGCCAGCAGGCACACAGGGGGTGGCTACACCTTC.

Note on this clone: Other DNA variants within this sample encode the same CDR3. The chain uses TRBV6-1 and TRBJ1-2; D is perhaps TRBD1 (6 bases). The CDR3 is 14 residues long. Germline values: CDR1 MNHNS, CDR2 SASEGT. V was clipped by 7 bases and J by 4 bases, with 16 bases between them. The CDR3: CASMLTGEAYGYTF. Here the CDR3 DNA reads TGTGCCAGCATGTTGACAGGAGAGGCCTATGGCTACACCTTC.

DNA of the CDR3: TGTGCCAGCAGCTTACAGCCGGAAGGCACTGAAGCTTTCTTT. Translating it yields CASSLQPEGTEAFF. J is TRBJ1-1 and V is TRBV9, with D hard to call. The CDR3 totals 14 residues. The germline gives CDR1 SGDLS, CDR2 YYNGEE. With 4 bases removed from V and 4 bases from J, the gap between germline ends came to 14 bases.

The rearrangement links TRBV5-1 to TRBJ2-5; the match to TRBD1 covers 8 bases. The CDR3 runs to 14 residues. The V gene's germline CDR1 is SGHRS and CDR2 YFSETQ. The ends lost 2 bases at V and 4 bases at J; junction bases unmatched: 4. The CDR3 DNA reads as TGCGCCAGCAGCTTTCAGGGGGCGCGAGAGACCCAGTACTTC. Its translation is CASSFQGARETQYF. The variable domain in full, completed from reference TRBV5-1 and TRBJ2-5, reads KAGVTQTPRYLIKTRGQQVTLSCSPISGHRSVSWYQQTPGQGLQFLFEYFSETQRNKGNFPGRFSGRQFSNSRSEMNVSTLELGDSALYLCASSFQGARETQYFGPGTRLLVL.

The V call is TRBV5-1, the J call TRBJ2-7, with D possibly matching TRBD2 (6 bases). This CDR3 region has 15 residues. V lost 1 base and J lost 4, with 15 bases in between. The V gene's germline CDR1 is SGHRS and CDR2 YFSETQ. The CDR3 DNA sequence: TGCGCCAGCAGCTTGCTTCCGGGAGAGGAGTACGAGCAGTACTTC. It encodes CASSLLPGEEYEQYF.

This clone showed up just a few times. The gene calls are TRBV28 and TRBJ1-1; possibly TRBD1 for D (6 bases). CDR3 length equals 17 residues. Trimming shortened V by 2 bases and J by 0 bases, and 16 bases separated the two germline ends. Germline V CDR1 and CDR2: MDHEN, SYDVKM. The CDR3 here is CASSLKVGDTMNTEAFF. Here the CDR3 DNA reads TGTGCCAGCAGTTTAAAGGTCGGGGACACGATGAACACTGAAGCTTTCTTT.

The chain's CDR3 is CARAAECNSPLHF. The CDR3 DNA follows: TGTGCCAGAGCCGCCGAGTGTAATTCACCCCTCCACTTT. The chain employs TRBV27 and TRBJ1-6; D is unresolved. V gave up 9 bases and J gave up 6 bases, with 12 bases separating them. The germline CDR1 and CDR2 sequences are MNHEY and SMNVEV (reference sequence). The CDR3 length is 13 residues.

This clone showed up just once. J is TRBJ2-7 and V is TRBV7-8, with D perhaps matching TRBD2 (6 bases). CDR1 and CDR2 from the germline V gene are SGHVS and FQNEAQ. The CDR3 contains 13 residues. The germline V and J ends were trimmed by 4 bases and 11 bases, with 18 bases remaining between them. The CDR3: CASSSQTRGPEYF. The CDR3 region has the DNA TGTGCCAGCAGCTCACAGACTAGGGGACCAGAGTACTTC.

Concerning this clone itself: Other DNA sequences in this specimen translate into the identical CDR3. CDR3 coding DNA: TGTGCCAGCAGCCCAACAGGGGGTGAGACCCAGTACTTC. It codes for CASSPTGGETQYF. The chain has TRBV7-3 and TRBJ2-5; 8 positions match TRBD1. The germline gives CDR1 SGHTA, CDR2 FQGTGA. The CDR3 sequence is 13 residues long. V lost 5 bases to trimming and J lost 5 bases; unmatched junction nucleotides: 4.

This rearrangement joins TRBV19 to TRBJ2-7; TRBD2 matches 9 bases. The ends lost 0 bases at V and 5 bases at J; junction bases unmatched: 8. This CDR3 comprises 16 residues. The germline CDR1 and CDR2 sequences are LNHDA and SQIVND (reference sequence). The CDR3 DNA sequence: TGTGCCAGTAGTATAGATACCGTTAGCGGGAGCCACGAGCAGTACTTC. This sequence encodes CASSIDTVSGSHEQYF.

The rearrangement links TRBV28 to TRBJ1-5, with D maybe TRBD1 (5 bases). V was cut by 6 bases and J by 4 bases, with 19 bases left in between. This CDR3 is built from 16 residues. Germline V lookup: CDR1 MDHEN, CDR2 SYDVKM. The CDR3 is CASREFGPKGNQPQHF. DNA of the CDR3: TGTGCCAGCAGGGAGTTCGGACCAAAGGGGAATCAGCCCCAGCATTTT.

CDR3 loop: CASSLVLANTGELFF. CDR3 DNA sequence: TGCGCCAGCAGCTTGGTCCTAGCGAACACCGGGGAGCTGTTTTTT. The rearrangement links TRBV5-1 to TRBJ2-2; D gene unclear. The CDR3 contains 15 residues. Trimming shortened V by 0 bases and J by 0 bases, and 6 bases separated the two germline ends. Germline CDR1 SGHRS, CDR2 YFSETQ. The variable domain in full, completed from reference TRBV5-1 and TRBJ2-2, reads KAGVTQTPRYLIKTRGQQVTLSCSPISGHRSVSWYQQTPGQGLQFLFEYFSETQRNKGNFPGRFSGRQFSNSRSEMNVSTLELGDSALYLCASSLVLANTGELFFGEGSRLTVL.

The genes are TRBV6-5 and TRBJ2-1, with 7 bases aligning to TRBD1. This CDR3 has 14 amino acids. Trimming removed 7 bases from V and 3 bases from J; junction bases left unmatched: 6. CDR1 is MNHEY, CDR2 SVGAGI, per germline. CDR3 nucleotides: TGTGCCAGCATAGAGGGGACAGTCTACAATGAGCAGTTCTTC. Amino acid sequence: CASIEGTVYNEQFF.

This chain links TRBV5-6 with TRBJ2-7, with 8 nucleotides matching TRBD2. V was pared by 1 base and J by 3 bases, with 3 bases of the junction left unmatched. Germline CDR1 reads SGHDT; CDR2 reads YYEEEE. CDR3 length: 14 amino acids. DNA of the CDR3: TGTGCCAGCAGCTTGAACGGGGGGGACTACGAGCAGTACTTC. It codes for CASSLNGGDYEQYF.

This clone was seen a few times. The chain joins TRBV2 to TRBJ1-1, with D possibly TRBD1 on 6 matching bases. V dropped 0 bases and J dropped 1 base, with 15 bases sitting between them. This CDR3 spans 17 amino acids. Germline assignment: CDR1 SNHLY and CDR2 FYNNEI. In DNA, the CDR3 is TGTGCCAGCAGTGAAGCACGAGGGGGGGCCCCGAACACTGAAGCTTTCTTT. It codes for CASSEARGGAPNTEAFF.